This entry is about one TCR beta chain. Sequenced by immunoSEQ multiplex PCR; TCRdb stores in-frame clones only, minus some. The sample has around 400,000 clones; just under 90% are singletons. This entry is derived from a study of blood T cell repertoires in COVID-19. Study-wide context: Donors in the United States, Italy and Spain gave samples during acute or convalescent COVID-19.

The CDR3 loop spans 15 amino acids. After removal of 0 bases from V and 6 bases from J, the junction contained 7 bases not matched to a gene. CDR1 is SGHRS, CDR2 YFSETQ, per germline. Cohort 3 donors were reported recovered after two negative PCRs, clearance, or symptom resolution. The clonotype originates from a woman aged 25-40 years who had recovered from COVID-19. V usage is TRBV5-1 and J usage is TRBJ1-2, with 8 bases fitting TRBD1. Sequencing was done on a sample of PBMCs or T cells enriched from blood (not recorded which). Here the CDR3 reads CASSLAGGAPNGYTF. Written as DNA, the CDR3 is TGCGCCAGCAGCTTGGCAGGGGGCGCCCCTAATGGCTACACCTTC. Based on the CDR3 plus reference TRBV5-1 and TRBJ1-2, the full variable domain is KAGVTQTPRYLIKTRGQQVTLSCSPISGHRSVSWYQQTPGQGLQFLFEYFSETQRNKGNFPGRFSGRQFSNSRSEMNVSTLELGDSALYLCASSLAGGAPNGYTFGSGTRLTVV.